A single sample gave rise to the 23 T cell receptor beta chains below, sequenced in a study of blood T cell repertoires in COVID-19. Clones were read by immunoSEQ multiplex PCR, and TCRdb kept only the in-frame ones, dropping some. The sample has 250,000 to 400,000 clones; about 91% are singletons. The sequencing input was peripheral blood. The receptors originated from a woman aged 25 to 39 with COVID-19, enrolled during active disease.

This chain connects TRBV3-1 (or the pseudogene TRBV3-2) to TRBJ2-7; 7 bases fit TRBD1. The CDR3 has 14 amino acids. The ends lost 2 bases at V and 6 bases at J; junction bases unmatched: 7. Germline V gene data show CDR1 as LGHDT and CDR2 as YNNKEL (reference sequence). The CDR3 region is CASSQPGQSGEQYF. As DNA, the CDR3 is TGTGCCAGCAGCCAACCGGGACAGTCCGGCGAGCAGTACTTC.

This clone turned up a few times. V gene TRBV6-5 combines with J gene TRBJ1-3, with a weak D call TRBD1 (5 bases). Germline-derived CDR1 and CDR2 are MNHEY and SVGAGI. CDR3 size: 16 residues. The ends were cut back, 0 bases at V and 8 bases at J, with 17 bases in the middle. The chain's CDR3 is CASSYSNPGMAYTIYF. The CDR3 DNA reads as TGTGCCAGCAGTTACTCGAACCCAGGGATGGCATACACCATATATTTT.

V is TRBV9 and J is TRBJ2-1; 12 bases agree with TRBD2. The germline V gene has CDR1 SGDLS and CDR2 YYNGEE. With V trimmed by 3 bases and J by 4 bases, 5 bases remained unmatched. The CDR3 contains 16 residues. CDR3 loop: CASSASGGADYNEQFF. CDR3 coding DNA: TGTGCCAGCAGCGCTAGCGGGGGGGCGGATTACAATGAGCAGTTCTTC.

This chain uses TRBV19 with TRBJ2-1; TRBD2 matches at 10 bases. From germline, CDR1 is LNHDA and CDR2 SQIVND (reference sequence). The length of the CDR3 is 14 residues. Losses at the gene ends were 7 bases for V and 2 bases for J; bases not matched to a gene: 2. Here the CDR3 reads CASKSGGAYNEQFF. CDR3 coding DNA: TGTGCCAGTAAGAGCGGGGGGGCCTACAATGAGCAGTTCTTC.

J is TRBJ1-5 and V is TRBV28; D is undetermined. This CDR3 has 15 residues. Germline lookup yields CDR1 MDHEN and CDR2 SYDVKM. Trimming took off 4 bases at V and 3 bases at J, with 13 bases between the two ends. CDR3 residues: CASSSGGGYNQPQHF. The CDR3 DNA reads TGTGCCAGCAGTTCCGGCGGCGGGTACAATCAGCCCCAGCATTTT.

The chain uses TRBV11-3 and TRBJ1-6; possible D gene TRBD1, 5 bases. The V end was cut by 5 bases, the J end by 6 bases, with 14 bases between. Germline lookup yields CDR1 SGHNT and CDR2 YENEEA. CDR3 length equals 15 residues. DNA for the CDR3: TGTGCCAGCAGCCCTTCCAGGGTTGGTAATTCACCCCTCCACTTT. Translated: CASSPSRVGNSPLHF.

This chain uses TRBV28 with TRBJ2-5, with 11 bases aligning to TRBD2. CDR3 length equals 14 residues. CDR1 MDHEN and CDR2 SYDVKM come from the germline V gene. Unmatched junction bases numbered 4, after V lost 8 bases and J lost 2 bases. The CDR3 DNA sequence: TGTGCCAGCCAGACTAGCGGGGTTCAAGAGACCCAGTACTTC. Translation gives CASQTSGVQETQYF.

The sample holds one count of this clone. V is TRBV3-1 (or the pseudogene TRBV3-2) and J is TRBJ1-4, with 7 bases fitting TRBD1. The CDR3 is made up of 15 amino acids. Germline loops: CDR1 LGHDT, CDR2 YNNKEL (reference sequence). J was trimmed by 3 bases and V by 6 bases; bases with no gene match: 7. The CDR3 nucleotides read TGTGCCAGCAGTCGACAGGGAGAGGCTAATGAAAAACTGTTTTTT. This translates into CASSRQGEANEKLFF.

The chain couples TRBV7-8 to TRBJ2-1; the D is unclear. CDR1 is SGHVS and CDR2 is FQNEAQ in the germline V gene. This CDR3 spans 13 amino acids. V lost 5 bases and J 5 bases, leaving 10 bases between the germline ends. The DNA of the CDR3 is TGTGCCAGCAGCCCTCCGCGAGACAATGAGCAGTTCTTC. Its protein is CASSPPRDNEQFF.

This chain links TRBV6-2 or TRBV6-3 with TRBJ1-1; weak D call: TRBD1 (5 bases). Deletions cut 5 bases from V and 2 bases from J, with 12 bases between. Germline assignment: CDR1 MNHEY and CDR2 SVGEGT. CDR3 length equals 14 residues. The CDR3 sequence is CASSPGGANTEAFF. CDR3 nucleotides: TGTGCCAGCAGTCCCGGGGGAGCAAACACTGAAGCTTTCTTT.

This clone was detected a few times. This chain joins TRBV18 and TRBJ1-1, with a tentative D call TRBD1 (6 bases). CDR3 size: 15 residues. Germline V CDR1 and CDR2: KGHSH, LQKENI. V lost 3 bases and J lost 1, with 12 bases in between. Here the CDR3 reads CASSPMTGSNTEAFF. For the CDR3, the DNA is TGTGCCAGCTCACCTATGACAGGTTCGAACACTGAAGCTTTCTTT.

The chain uses TRBV2 and TRBJ2-3; perhaps TRBD2 as D (5 bases). Germline CDR1 and CDR2: SNHLY and FYNNEI. The CDR3 is 17 residues long. The ends were cut back, 0 bases at V and 2 bases at J, with 15 bases in the middle. Here the CDR3 DNA reads TGTGCCAGCAGTGAAGCGAGGGCAAATCCCCTCACAGATACGCAGTATTTT. This encodes CASSEARANPLTDTQYF. The whole variable domain, remainder taken from reference TRBV2 and TRBJ2-3, is EPEVTQTPSHQVTQMGQEVILRCVPISNHLYFYWYRQILGQKVEFLVSFYNNEISEKSEIFDDQFSVERPDGSNFTLKIRSTKLEDSAMYFCASSEARANPLTDTQYFGPGTRLTVL.

This chain connects TRBV5-5 to TRBJ2-2; D gene unclear. V was trimmed by 1 base and J by 3 bases, leaving 16 bases between them. Germline-derived CDR1 and CDR2 are SGHKS and YYEKEE (reference sequence). The CDR3 length is 17 residues. This CDR3 is CASSLQTRFGHTGELFF. The CDR3 coding sequence is TGTGCCAGCAGCTTGCAGACAAGATTTGGTCACACCGGGGAGCTGTTTTTT.

The CDR3 region is CASSFLGVGEQYF. CDR3 DNA sequence: TGTGCCAGCAGCTTCTTAGGGGTAGGCGAGCAGTACTTC. V and J are TRBV7-8 and TRBJ2-7; the D gene is possibly TRBD1 (5 bases). Trimming took off 3 bases at V and 6 bases at J, with 12 bases between the two ends. CDR1 SGHVS and CDR2 FQNEAQ come from the germline V gene. There are 13 residues in the CDR3.

The chain combines TRBV28 with TRBJ2-7, with D possibly TRBD1 on 7 matching bases. Germline values: CDR1 MDHEN, CDR2 SYDVKM. Trimming shortened V by 4 bases and J by 3 bases, and 19 bases separated the two germline ends. The CDR3 extends over 16 amino acids. The CDR3 bases are TGTGCCAGCAGTTCCCCCGCGGGGACAGCTTTCTACGAGCAGTACGTC. It is translated as CASSSPAGTAFYEQYV.

The chain carries TRBV2 and TRBJ2-3; TRBD1 is a possible D gene (6 bases). V lost 0 bases, J lost 3 bases, and 13 bases lay in between. Germline V lookup: CDR1 SNHLY, CDR2 FYNNEI. The CDR3 is made up of 16 amino acids. CDR3 in DNA: TGTGCCAGCAGTGAAGCCAACAGGGTATTAACAGATACGCAGTATTTT. Translation gives CASSEANRVLTDTQYF.

This clone was detected only a few times. The rearrangement uses TRBV6-5 and TRBJ1-5; 7 positions match TRBD1. The CDR3 covers 14 residues. Germline V gene sequence: CDR1 MNHEY, CDR2 SVGAGI. The J segment lost 2 bases and the V segment lost 6 bases, leaving 4 bases of the junction unmatched. Here the CDR3 DNA reads TGTGCCAGCAGAACAGGGGCAGGCAATCAGCCCCAGCATTTT. Its protein product is CASRTGAGNQPQHF.

This clone has just one count. V usage is TRBV2 and J usage is TRBJ1-5; D might be TRBD1 (5 bases). The V and J ends lost 7 bases and 5 bases respectively, with 15 bases between them. This CDR3 has 14 residues. The germline V gene has CDR1 SNHLY and CDR2 FYNNEI. The CDR3 region has the DNA TGTGCCAGCAAAACAGGAGAATCGGATCAGCCCCAGCATTTT. This sequence encodes CASKTGESDQPQHF.

CDR3 sequence (DNA): TGCGCCAGCAGGGGCGAGACCCAGTACTTC. This encodes CASRGETQYF. The rearrangement uses TRBV10-2 and TRBJ2-5, with unresolved D. The CDR3 has 10 amino acids. Per germline, CDR1 WSHSY and CDR2 SAAADI. The ends were cut back, 6 bases at V and 5 bases at J, with 4 bases in the middle.

V gene TRBV4-1 combines with J gene TRBJ1-2, with TRBD1 identical over 8 bases. V dropped 1 base and J dropped 1; count of bases not matched to a gene: 2. The CDR3 has 15 amino acids. CDR1 and CDR2 (germline): MGHRA, YSYEKL. The CDR3 sequence is CASSQGTGNNYGYTF. DNA of the CDR3: TGCGCCAGCAGCCAAGGGACAGGGAATAACTATGGCTACACCTTC.

This sequence joins TRBV11-2 and TRBJ1-6; no reliable D call. V was clipped by 3 bases and J by 8 bases, with 5 bases between them. CDR1 and CDR2 from the germline V gene are SGHAT and FQNNGV. This CDR3 region has 12 residues. The CDR3 is CASSFSDSPLHF. CDR3 DNA sequence: TGTGCCAGCAGCTTCTCTGATTCACCCCTCCACTTT.

The chain uses TRBV11-3 and TRBJ2-5; a weak D match, TRBD1 (6 bases). V shed 5 bases and J shed 4 bases, with 17 bases lying between them. The CDR3 length is 15 residues. Germline values: CDR1 SGHNT, CDR2 YENEEA. The CDR3 nucleotides are TGTGCCAGCAGCCCGCGTGAGTGGGGGCTAGAGACCCAGTACTTC. Amino acid sequence: CASSPREWGLETQYF.

As for this clone: Other DNA sequences of this sample code for an identical CDR3. This chain uses TRBV27 with TRBJ1-5; TRBD1 is a possible D gene (5 bases). This CDR3 is built from 14 residues. CDR1 is MNHEY and CDR2 is SMNVEV in the germline V gene (reference sequence). The V end lost 3 bases, the J end lost 1 base, and 7 bases lay between the germline ends. This CDR3 is CASSLGGSNQPQHF. CDR3 in DNA: TGTGCCAGCAGTTTGGGGGGGAGCAATCAGCCCCAGCATTTT.